This record covers a single T cell receptor (beta chain). Here immunoSEQ multiplex PCR was the method, and the copy in TCRdb shows in-frame clones only, minus some. Here the sample spans millions of clones, roughly 92% being singletons. The sample belongs to a study of shared clonotypes between healthy human individuals. This CDR3 has 17 amino acids. Trimming at V came to 0 bases and at J to 5 bases, leaving 13 bases not matched to a gene. Germline CDR1 is SGDLS and CDR2 is YYNGEE. The sample comprised naive CD4+ T cells sorted from blood. Documented subset: CD45RA+ positively selected. The chain joins TRBV9 to TRBJ2-5, with 7 nucleotides matching TRBD2. The origin of this receptor is a man aged 18 to 29 in good health. CDR3 in amino acids: CASSVGHRWEGLETQYF. Written as DNA, the CDR3 is TGTGCCAGCAGCGTAGGTCATAGGTGGGAGGGCCTTGAGACCCAGTACTTC.